This entry concerns a single TCR beta chain. The entry originates in a study of blood T cell repertoires in COVID-19. Some clones are missing from TCRdb's copy, which holds only in-frame ones; the method was immunoSEQ multiplex PCR. The sample lists hundreds of thousands of clones; roughly 90% were seen once. Sequencing was performed on peripheral blood. The TCR was taken from a woman aged 25 to 39 with COVID-19, enrolled during active disease.

The CDR3 DNA is TGCAGTGCCTTGGGACTCGCGAACACCGGGGAGCTGTTTTTT. Its protein is CSALGLANTGELFF. The V gene is TRBV29-1, the J gene TRBJ2-2; tentative D call: TRBD2 (6 bases). The CDR3 loop spans 14 amino acids. Germline CDR1 SQVTM, CDR2 ANQGSEA.